This T cell receptor beta chain was profiled in a study of T cells after yellow fever vaccination. At the level of the study: Researchers used SMART-Seq v4 Ultra Low Input to prepare fractions that had low cell numbers. Study outcomes and limitations: Abundant clonotypes from the bulk population could contaminate FACS-sorted repertoires. Clones from primary vaccination mostly reappeared after the booster (approximately 95% CD4, about 88% CD8).

To note about this clonotype: The antigen is unknown. The junction shows a germline mismatch at one end, possibly a read error.

Germline CDR1 reads DFQATT; CDR2 reads SNEGSKA (reference sequence). The CDR3 extends over 17 amino acids. The TCR cDNA carried a universal primer site and UMIs from 5'RACE template switching. Via MiXCR, TCRdb re-called the 5' RACE reads, giving one row per CDR3 protein. The data show 200,000 or so distinct CDR3 sequences, roughly 6.3% seen once. Specimen: CD4+ T cells sorted from PBMCs, collected on the day of the yellow fever booster vaccination. The V and J genes are TRBV20-1 and TRBJ2-5, with D tentatively TRBD1 (6 bases). The clonotype was recovered from a young man who received the YFV17D yellow fever vaccine. The CDR3 loop is CCAIGVSGGRGQETQYF. CDR3 DNA: TGCTGTGCTATCGGTGTTTCTGGTGGCAGGGGCCAAGAGACCCAGTACTTC.